Presented here are 21 T cell receptor beta chains from one specimen sequenced in a study of cytomegalovirus exposure and HLA in healthy donors. The PCR made use of 60 Vbeta and 13 Jbeta primers. Some clones are missing from TCRdb's copy, which holds only in-frame ones; the method was immunoSEQ multiplex PCR. The table shows about 96,000 clones, with approximately 72% occurring only once. The sample consisted of PBMCs. These receptors were obtained from a woman in her 70s in good health and CMV-seropositive.

The chain combines TRBV18 with TRBJ1-5; D is ambiguous. Trimming took 2 bases from V and 3 from J, leaving 11 bases between them. Per germline, CDR1 KGHSH and CDR2 LQKENI. The CDR3 extends over 15 amino acids. Here the CDR3 DNA reads TGTGCCAGCTCACCAGAAAGCGTGAACAATCAGCCCCAGCATTTT. This gives the protein CASSPESVNNQPQHF.

In this sample, this clone turned up a few times. This chain connects TRBV6-5 to TRBJ1-1; possible D gene TRBD1, 6 bases. Germline CDR1 is MNHEY and CDR2 is SVGAGI. The CDR3 loop spans 14 amino acids. Between the trimmed V and J ends, which lost 6 bases and 4 bases, there was a span of 15 bases. The CDR3 DNA is TGTGCCAGCAGAATACAGGGAGTAATCACTGAAGCTTTCTTT. Amino acids: CASRIQGVITEAFF.

The CDR3 spells CASSLGQASYEQYF. The CDR3 region has the DNA TGTGCCAGCAGCTTGGGACAGGCCTCCTACGAGCAGTACTTC. The rearrangement uses TRBV5-4 and TRBJ2-7; TRBD1 is a possible D gene (6 bases). The CDR3 has 14 amino acids. V shed 0 bases and J shed 0 bases, with 7 bases lying between them. CDR1 and CDR2 from the germline V gene are SGHNT and YYREEE (reference sequence).

Written as DNA, the CDR3 is TGTGCCAGCTCACGGGTTTTCGACAGCGTCGCCGGGGAGCTGTTTTTT. As protein: CASSRVFDSVAGELFF. V is TRBV18 and J is TRBJ2-2; D is possibly TRBD1 (5 bases). V was pared by 4 bases and J by 6 bases, with 18 bases between. CDR1 KGHSH and CDR2 LQKENI come from the germline V gene. The CDR3 is 16 residues long.

The rearrangement uses TRBV6-5 and TRBJ2-3; D is uncertain. Trimming shortened V by 0 bases and J by 0 bases, and 7 bases separated the two germline ends. The CDR3 length is 15 residues. The germline V gene encodes CDR1 MNHEY and CDR2 SVGAGI. This CDR3 is CASSYSWQSTDTQYF. The CDR3, as DNA: TGTGCCAGCAGTTACTCCTGGCAGAGCACAGATACGCAGTATTTT.

This clone was seen just once. V is TRBV28 and J is TRBJ1-5; tentatively, D is TRBD1 (5 bases). The germline V gene encodes CDR1 MDHEN and CDR2 SYDVKM. The CDR3 has 17 residues. V gave up 3 bases and J gave up 1 base, with 16 bases separating them. DNA of the CDR3: TGTGCCAGCAGTTTTCACGGGACTCTATCGAGCAATCAGCCCCAGCATTTT. It is translated as CASSFHGTLSSNQPQHF.

The chain carries TRBV6-1 and TRBJ2-3, with 10 positions matching TRBD1. The V segment lost 4 bases and the J segment 4 bases; nucleotides outside the gene matches: 8. Germline lookup yields CDR1 MNHNS and CDR2 SASEGT. The CDR3 extends over 16 amino acids. In DNA, the CDR3 is TGTGCCAGCAGTGCAGCCGGGACAGGGGTTCCAGATACGCAGTATTTT. It is translated as CASSAAGTGVPDTQYF.

J is TRBJ2-3 and V is TRBV6-5; D is possibly TRBD1 (5 bases). The germline gives CDR1 MNHEY, CDR2 SVGAGI. The CDR3 length is 12 residues. The germline V and J ends were trimmed by 6 bases and 6 bases, with 10 bases remaining between them. The DNA for the CDR3 is TGTGCCAGCAGGACAGCCGCGGATACGCAGTATTTT. Translation: CASRTAADTQYF.

J is TRBJ2-7 and V is TRBV5-4, with a possible D match to TRBD1 (5 bases). V lost 4 bases, J lost 7 bases, and 15 bases lay in between. This CDR3 spans 13 amino acids. CDR1 is SGHNT, CDR2 YYREEE, per germline (reference sequence). CDR3 amino acids: CASSRPSGPEQYF. The CDR3 DNA reads as TGTGCCAGCAGCAGGCCCTCAGGGCCTGAGCAGTACTTC.

The CDR3 DNA follows: TGTGCCATCAGTGAGTCGTCAGGACAGGGGGGGCTGGAGCTGTTTTTT. Its protein product is CAISESSGQGGLELFF. This chain connects TRBV10-3 to TRBJ2-2; TRBD1 matches at 10 bases. The germline V gene encodes CDR1 ENHRY and CDR2 SYGVKD. CDR3 length equals 16 residues. Germline trimming cut 0 bases from V and 10 bases from J; bases unmatched to any gene: 8.

The chain couples TRBV7-8 to TRBJ1-4; 12 bases are a match to TRBD1. CDR1 is SGHVS and CDR2 is FQNEAQ in the germline V gene. The CDR3 extends over 18 amino acids. Trimming at V came to 5 bases and at J to 8 bases, leaving 15 bases not matched to a gene. CDR3 sequence reads: CASSHPPGTGGAGEKLFF. CDR3 in DNA: TGTGCCAGCAGCCATCCCCCCGGGACAGGGGGCGCGGGGGAAAAACTGTTTTTT.

The rearrangement uses TRBV5-1 and TRBJ1-4; TRBD1 aligns across 9 bases. The CDR3 consists of 16 residues. CDR1 and CDR2 (germline): SGHRS, YFSETQ. V was pared by 3 bases and J by 5 bases, with 8 bases of the junction left unmatched. CDR3 sequence reads: CASSWNSGTGNEKLFF. The CDR3 bases are TGCGCCAGCAGCTGGAACTCCGGGACAGGGAATGAAAAACTGTTTTTT.

The rearrangement links TRBV27 to TRBJ2-1; D unclear. Looked up from germline, CDR1 is MNHEY and CDR2 is SMNVEV (reference sequence). The CDR3 spans 14 residues. V was clipped by 0 bases and J by 6 bases, with 9 bases between them. CDR3 coding DNA: TGTGCCAGCAGTTTATCGGTTAGTGGCAATGAGCAGTTCTTC. Encoded protein: CASSLSVSGNEQFF.

J is TRBJ1-1 and V is TRBV28; no reliable D call. V was trimmed by 2 bases and J by 1 base, leaving 5 bases between them. This CDR3 comprises 13 residues. Germline V gene lookup returns CDR1 MDHEN and CDR2 SYDVKM. The CDR3 DNA reads TGTGCCAGCAGTTTAGAGCAGAACACTGAAGCTTTCTTT. Translating it yields CASSLEQNTEAFF. The variable domain in full, completed from reference TRBV28 and TRBJ1-1, reads DVKVTQSSRYLVKRTGEKVFLECVQDMDHENMFWYRQDPGLGLRLIYFSYDVKMKEKGDIPEGYSVSREKKERFSLILESASTNQTSMYLCASSLEQNTEAFFGQGTRLTVV.

This clone was counted between two and nine times. CDR3: CASSTLQGPRRTIYF. The CDR3 region has the DNA TGTGCCAGCAGTACCTTACAGGGCCCCCGACGAACCATATATTTT. The V gene is TRBV27, the J gene TRBJ1-3, with D tentatively TRBD1 (6 bases). CDR1 is MNHEY, CDR2 SMNVEV, per germline (reference sequence). The CDR3 has 15 residues. Trimming took off 5 bases at V and 10 bases at J, with 21 bases between the two ends.

J is TRBJ2-5 and V is TRBV19; 10 bases fit TRBD1. With V trimmed by 10 bases and J by 4 bases, 9 bases remained unmatched. Germline V gene lookup returns CDR1 LNHDA and CDR2 SQIVND (reference sequence). The CDR3 totals 14 residues. CDR3 sequence reads: CATNRDRGRETQYF. CDR3 in DNA: TGTGCCACCAACCGGGACAGGGGTCGAGAGACCCAGTACTTC. The full variable domain, rest sourced from reference TRBV19 and TRBJ2-5, is DGGITQSPKYLFRKEGQNVTLSCEQNLNHDAMYWYRQDPGQGLRLIYYSQIVNDFQKGDIAEGYSVSREKKESFPLTVTSAQKNPTAFYLCATNRDRGRETQYFGPGTRLLVL.

The count of this clone is one. The DNA of the CDR3 is TGTGCCAGCAGCGCAGGACAGGGGATCCAGGAGACCCAGTACTTC. Its translation is CASSAGQGIQETQYF. This chain links TRBV7-2 with TRBJ2-5; 9 bases map to TRBD1. The V gene's germline CDR1 is SGHTA and CDR2 FQGNSA. J lost 5 bases, V lost 5 bases, and 9 bases had no gene match. The CDR3 length is 15 residues.

This rearrangement joins TRBV11-2 to TRBJ2-7; D not certain. Trimming stripped 5 bases from V and 5 bases from J, with 10 bases between. CDR3 size: 12 residues. CDR1 and CDR2 from the germline V gene are SGHAT and FQNNGV. Written as DNA, the CDR3 is TGTGCCAGCAGCCCAGACCGGGACGAGCAGTACTTC. It encodes CASSPDRDEQYF.

V gene TRBV7-2 combines with J gene TRBJ1-1, with D possibly TRBD1 on 5 matching bases. Germline V CDR1 and CDR2: SGHTA, FQGNSA. V dropped 2 bases and J dropped 7 bases, with 17 bases sitting between them. This CDR3 has 15 amino acids. The DNA of the CDR3 is TGTGCCAGCAGCTTACTTGGGGGTGGGGGGATTGAAGCTTTCTTT. It encodes CASSLLGGGGIEAFF.

There are a few counts of this clone. This chain connects TRBV11-2 to TRBJ2-7; TRBD2 matches 7 bases. V trimming: 5 bases; J trimming: 6 bases; junction bases outside the gene matches: 10. The germline gives CDR1 SGHAT, CDR2 FQNNGV. The CDR3 sequence is 14 residues long. The CDR3 DNA reads as TGTGCCAGCAGCCAAGGACTAGGACCCAGCGAGCAGTACTTC. Protein product: CASSQGLGPSEQYF.

This clone was seen just once. The chain joins TRBV7-2 to TRBJ1-2; D unclear. Germline lookup yields CDR1 SGHTA and CDR2 FQGNSA. The CDR3 length is 15 residues. The V end lost 5 bases, the J end lost 8 bases, and 21 bases lay between the germline ends. The DNA of the CDR3 is TGTGCCAGCAGCCTCGCGGGATCCCCCGCTAAGGGCTACACCTTC. Translated, it gives CASSLAGSPAKGYTF. The complete variable domain, with remaining parts taken from reference TRBV7-2 and TRBJ1-2, reads GAGVSQSPSNKVTEKGKDVELRCDPISGHTALYWYRQSLGQGLEFLIYFQGNSAPDKSGLPSDRFSAERTGGSVSTLTIQRTQQEDSAVYLCASSLAGSPAKGYTFGSGTRLTVV.